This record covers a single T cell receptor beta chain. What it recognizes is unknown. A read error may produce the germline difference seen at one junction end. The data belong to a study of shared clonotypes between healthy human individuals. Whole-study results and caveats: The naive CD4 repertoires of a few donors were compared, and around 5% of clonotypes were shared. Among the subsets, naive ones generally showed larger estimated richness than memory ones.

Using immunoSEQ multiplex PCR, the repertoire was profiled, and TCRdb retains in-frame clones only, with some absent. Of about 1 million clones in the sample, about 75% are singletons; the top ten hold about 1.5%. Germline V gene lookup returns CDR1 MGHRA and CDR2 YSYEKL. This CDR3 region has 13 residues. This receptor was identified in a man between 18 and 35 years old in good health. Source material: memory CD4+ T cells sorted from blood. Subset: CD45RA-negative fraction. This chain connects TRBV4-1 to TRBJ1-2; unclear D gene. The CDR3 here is CASSQDIGLVFSF. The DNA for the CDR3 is TGCGCCAGCAGCCAAGATATCGGTCTAGTCTTTTCCTTC.